The present T cell receptor beta chain was sequenced within a study of CD8 T cells in Susac syndrome. Findings of the study overall: Across the total CD8+ repertoires, approximately 15 Susac-specific public clones were detected, and across the CD8+ TEMRA repertoires, several such clones were detected.

V gave up 5 bases and J gave up 3 bases; unmatched junction bases: 5. Germline CDR1 is SEHNR and CDR2 is FQNEAQ (reference sequence). CDR3 length: 14 residues. On this clonotype: Its specificity is unknown.

Random hexamers were used to reverse transcribe the RNA input (roughly 0.5 to 1 ug). TCRdb used MiXCR to reprocess the immunoSEQ multiplex PCR reads, holding one entry per CDR3 protein. The sample carries more than 100,000 distinct CDR3 sequences, 85% to 95% recorded once. The authors carried out high-throughput sequencing of TCR beta. They applied it to CD8+ and CD4+ T cells obtained from blood. The sequence was collected from a human donor with Susac syndrome. The sample consisted of CD8+ T cells from PBMCs. The chain employs TRBV7-9 and TRBJ2-7, with 9 bases identical to TRBD1. DNA of the CDR3: TGTGCCAGCAGCCGGACAGGGGCAGACTACGAGCAGTACTTC. Amino acid sequence: CASSRTGADYEQYF.